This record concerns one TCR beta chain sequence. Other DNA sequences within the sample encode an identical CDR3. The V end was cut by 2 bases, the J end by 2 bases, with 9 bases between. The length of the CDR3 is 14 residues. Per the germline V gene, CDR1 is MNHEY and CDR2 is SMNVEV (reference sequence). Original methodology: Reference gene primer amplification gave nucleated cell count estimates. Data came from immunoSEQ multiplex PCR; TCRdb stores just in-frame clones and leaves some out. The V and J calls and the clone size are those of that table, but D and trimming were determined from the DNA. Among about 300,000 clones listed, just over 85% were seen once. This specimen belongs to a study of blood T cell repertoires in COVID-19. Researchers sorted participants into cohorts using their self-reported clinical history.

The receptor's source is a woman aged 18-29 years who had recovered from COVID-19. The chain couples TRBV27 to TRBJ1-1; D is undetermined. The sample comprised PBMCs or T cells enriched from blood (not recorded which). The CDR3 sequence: CASSLGPGNTEAFF. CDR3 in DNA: TGTGCCAGCAGTTTAGGTCCGGGAAACACTGAAGCTTTCTTT.